This TCR beta chain emerged from a study of long-term antiretroviral therapy in people with HIV. Sequencing relied on immunoSEQ assay v3.0, run at survey level. For every sample, sequencing targeted roughly 35,000-55,000 T-cell genomes. TCRdb keeps only in-frame clones here, not all; method: immunoSEQ multiplex PCR. The table lists roughly 30,000 clones, 90% to 95% of them singletons. Germline V gene lookup returns CDR1 GTSNPN and CDR2 SVGIG (reference sequence). V was clipped by 1 base and J by 12 bases, with 18 bases between them. This CDR3 has 13 amino acids. For this clone: Its antigen remains unknown.

General observations from the study: All blood samples came from the years 2004 to 2017, possibly under older ART regimens. At every time point, clones expanded before ART dominated the repertoire.

The TCR comes from a man aged 25-45 years with HIV. V usage is TRBV30 and J usage is TRBJ1-1; TRBD1 might be the D (6 bases). The specimen was unsorted PBMCs, collected about 6.6 years after starting antiretroviral therapy. The CDR3: CAWSAPAGGVTFF. In nucleotides, the CDR3 is TGTGCCTGGAGTGCCCCCGCGGGGGGCGTGACTTTCTTT.